This is a list of T cell receptor beta chains from one sample in a study of cytomegalovirus exposure and HLA in healthy donors. Repertoires were generated with immunoSEQ multiplex PCR, while TCRdb's copy carries only in-frame clones and drops some. There are tens of thousands of clones in the sample; over 70% occur only once, and roughly 50% lies in the top ten. The sequencing sample was made of PBMCs. The receptors come from a man aged 50 or older in good health and CMV-seropositive. Each CDR3 is given with its conserved first and last residue. D genes are given only for firm matches. Expanded clones get a size class; other rows say once, few or many, or leave the size out.

-	TRBV4-3	few	TRBJ2-1	TGCGCCAGCAGCCAAGATCTGATTGTAGTCATCTACAATGAGCAGTTCTTC	CASSQDLIVVIYNEQFF
TRBD2	TRBV13	-	TRBJ2-5	TGTGCCAGCAGCCTTACTAGCGGGGGGGAAGAGACCCAGTACTTC	CASSLTSGGEETQYF
-	TRBV6-6	-	TRBJ1-6	TGTGCCAGCAGCCCACTGGACAGAGTAAATTCACCCCTCCACTTT	CASSPLDRVNSPLHF
-	TRBV28	few	TRBJ2-7	TGTGCCAGCAGCCTCTACTACGAGCAGTACTTC	CASSLYYEQYF
TRBD2	TRBV5-4	-	TRBJ2-3	TGTGCCAGCAGCTTGCCACTAGCGGGGGGCCTTAGCACAGATACGCAGTATTTT	CASSLPLAGGLSTDTQYF
TRBD2	TRBV6-1	-	TRBJ2-5	TGTGCCAGCAGTATACTAGCGGGAGTTGTGGAGACCCAGTACTTC	CASSILAGVVETQYF
-	TRBV19	-	TRBJ2-6	TGTGCCAGCTCCTCCACGAGTGGGGCCAACGTCCTGTCTTTC	CASSSTSGANVLSF
TRBD1	TRBV30	-	TRBJ2-2	TGTGCCTGGGGACGACAGGGGGAGGGCACCGGGGAGCTGTTTTTT	CAWGRQGEGTGELFF
-	TRBV7-9	-	TRBJ2-3	TGTGCCAGCAGCTTAGAGGTCAGGGTTTCAGAGTATTTT	CASSLEVRVSEYF
TRBD1	TRBV30	few	TRBJ2-7	TGTGCCTGGAGTGGGACAGGGGTTACTTCCTACGAGCAGTACTTC	CAWSGTGVTSYEQYF
-	TRBV20-1	-	TRBJ2-7	TGCAGTGCTACCCGTCCCCCCGAGCAGTACTTC	CSATRPPEQYF
-	TRBV18	-	TRBJ2-1	TGTGCCAGCTCACCATTCCTTATCCAGGGAAGTGTCCATGAGCAGTTCTTC	CASSPFLIQGSVHEQFF
TRBD1	TRBV7-8	-	TRBJ1-2	TGTGCCAGCAGCTTAGCGGGAGGACAGGCGGGGTATGGCTACACCTTC	CASSLAGGQAGYGYTF
TRBD1	TRBV28	-	TRBJ1-3	TGTGCCAGCAGCTCCCCCCTTCCGGACAGGTCGCCGGGAAACACCATATATTTT	CASSSPLPDRSPGNTIYF
TRBD1	TRBV6-6	-	TRBJ1-2	TGTGCCAGCAGCGGACAGGGAGAATCCGGTGGCTACACCTTC	CASSGQGESGGYTF
-	TRBV7-6	-	TRBJ2-7	TGTGCCAGCAGCTCCTGGACAGCTAACTACGAGCAGTACTTC	CASSSWTANYEQYF
-	TRBV10-2	few	TRBJ2-7	TGCGCCAGCAGGGGGTTCACCGGTAGCGGCAGCTCCTACGAGCAGTACTTC	CASRGFTGSGSSYEQYF
TRBD1	TRBV30	-	TRBJ1-5	TGTGCCTGGAGTACAGGGGTGACACAGCCCCAGCATTTT	CAWSTGVTQPQHF
-	TRBV15	once	TRBJ2-7	TGTGCCACCAGCAGACGCCGGGGTTACGAGCAGTACTTC	CATSRRRGYEQYF
TRBD1	TRBV6-1	-	TRBJ1-2	TGTGCCAGCAGACCGACAGGGGTCTCTAACTATGGCTACACCTTC	CASRPTGVSNYGYTF
-	TRBV28	-	TRBJ1-2	TGTGCCAGCAGGCTAAAAACTTATGGCTACACCTTC	CASRLKTYGYTF
-	TRBV27	few	TRBJ1-2	TGTGCCAGCAGTCCACACTCTTCGAGGGACTATGGCTACACCTTC	CASSPHSSRDYGYTF
TRBD1	TRBV5-6	-	TRBJ2-7	TGTGCCAGCAGCTTAATGGACAGGGTCTACGAGCAGTACTTC	CASSLMDRVYEQYF
TRBD1	TRBV6-5	-	TRBJ2-3	TGTGCCAGCAGTTTTACAGGGGGCGCGGATACGCAGTATTTT	CASSFTGGADTQYF
TRBD2	TRBV10-2	-	TRBJ2-7	TGCGCCAGCAGTGAACTAGCGCAGTCCTACGAGCAGTACTTC	CASSELAQSYEQYF
TRBD2	TRBV5-1	-	TRBJ2-5	TGCGCCAGCAGCTCAGGACTAGCGGGAGGCCAAGAGACCCAGTACTTC	CASSSGLAGGQETQYF
TRBD2	TRBV27	-	TRBJ2-3	TGTGCCAGCAGCTTATCGGTAACTAGCGGGGGCACAGATACGCAGTATTTT	CASSLSVTSGGTDTQYF
-	TRBV6-1	-	TRBJ2-1	TGTGCCAGCAGGTCGACACTGGGGCAGTTCTTC	CASRSTLGQFF
-	TRBV11-3	once	TRBJ2-2	TGTGCCAGCAGAGGGGCCGGGGAGCTGTTTTTT	CASRGAGELFF
-	TRBV7-3	-	TRBJ2-3	TGTGCCAGCAGCTCGGGACTCCAATATACGCAGTATTTT	CASSSGLQYTQYF
-	TRBV9	few	TRBJ2-7	TGTGCCAGCAGCGTAGTCGCCCAGGGGCCCAGCTCCTACGAGCAGTACTTC	CASSVVAQGPSSYEQYF
TRBD2	TRBV5-1	-	TRBJ2-1	TGCGCCAGCAGCTCTATAGCGGGGGGCCGTGAGCAGTTCTTC	CASSSIAGGREQFF
-	TRBV7-2	-	TRBJ2-2	TGTGCCAGCAGCTCCTTCGGGGTGAACACCGGGGAGCTGTTTTTT	CASSSFGVNTGELFF
TRBD1	TRBV19	-	TRBJ2-5	TGTGCCAGTAGTATGATGGGGGACAGGGAAGGAGAGACCCAGTACTTC	CASSMMGDREGETQYF
TRBD1	TRBV6-5	-	TRBJ1-5	TGTGCCAGCAGAAAGACAGGGGTGAGCAATCAGCCCCAGCATTTT	CASRKTGVSNQPQHF
TRBD2	TRBV5-1	once	TRBJ2-1	TGCGCCAGCAGCTTGGTGACTAGCGGGGGAGGAAACAATGAGCAGTTCTTC	CASSLVTSGGGNNEQFF
TRBD1	TRBV28	-	TRBJ1-2	TGTGCCAGCAGGGTCGGGACAGGGGTGTCTTCTGGCTACACCTTC	CASRVGTGVSSGYTF
-	TRBV11-3	-	TRBJ2-2	TGTGCCAGCAGCCCGCGGCCTGACACCGGGGAGCTGTCTTTT	CASSPRPDTGELSF
-	TRBV7-9	-	TRBJ2-6	TGTGCCAGCAGCCCGGTGGGTAGCGCCTCTGGGGCCAACGTCCTGACTTTC	CASSPVGSASGANVLTF